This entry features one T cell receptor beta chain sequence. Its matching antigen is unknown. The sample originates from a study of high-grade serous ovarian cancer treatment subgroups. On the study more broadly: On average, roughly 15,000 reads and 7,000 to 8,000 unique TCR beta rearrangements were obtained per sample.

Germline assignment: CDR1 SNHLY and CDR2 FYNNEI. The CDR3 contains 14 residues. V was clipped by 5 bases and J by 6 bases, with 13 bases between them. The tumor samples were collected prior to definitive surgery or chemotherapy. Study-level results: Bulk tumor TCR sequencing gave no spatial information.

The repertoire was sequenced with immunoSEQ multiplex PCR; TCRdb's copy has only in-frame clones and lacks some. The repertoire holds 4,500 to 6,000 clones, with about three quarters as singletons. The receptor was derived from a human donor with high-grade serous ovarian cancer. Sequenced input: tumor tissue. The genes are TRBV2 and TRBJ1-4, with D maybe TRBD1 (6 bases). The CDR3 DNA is TGTGCCAGCAGTAGGACAGTGGGACATGAAAAACTGTTTTTT. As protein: CASSRTVGHEKLFF.